The T cell receptor beta chain under discussion was sequenced for a study of T cell repertoires in cytomegalovirus infection. Study details: Recently identified HLA-C-restricted CMV epitopes were among the peptides used. TCR beta signatures that were public indicated CMV infection and matching HLA type.

Regarding this clonotype: Its antigen is as yet unknown.

The CDR3 contains 13 residues. Germline CDR1 LNHNV, CDR2 YYDKDF (reference sequence). V lost 8 bases to trimming and J lost 2 bases, with 13 bases between them. Broader study findings: HLA-C-restricted CMV clonotypes gave the most frequent clonotype in two of eight donors. Cumulative public TCR beta family frequency identified CMV carriers with the relevant HLA.

TCRdb used MiXCR to reprocess the reads, holding one entry per CDR3 protein. The table lists about 330,000 distinct CDR3 sequences, around a third of them singletons. The TCR originated in a human donor in good health (CMV status not recorded). Some clones in this sample may be carry-over from other donors' samples. Sequences were derived from cultured PBMCs, sampled from culture after CMV antigen stimulation. This chain connects TRBV15 to TRBJ2-7; tentatively, D is TRBD2 (6 bases). The chain's CDR3 is CATREYSTYEQYF. The CDR3 coding sequence is TGTGCCACCCGGGAGTATTCAACCTACGAGCAGTACTTC.